These 16 T cell receptor beta chains came from one sample sequenced in a study of T cell responses to AZD1222 COVID-19 vaccine. Sequenced by immunoSEQ multiplex PCR; TCRdb stores in-frame clones only, minus some. This sample has around 150,000 clones, with 90% found just once. The sequencing used peripheral blood, collected 28 days after the second AZD1222 dose. The receptors were sampled from an adult who received the AZD1222 COVID-19 vaccine.

This chain links TRBV5-4 with TRBJ2-1; 7 positions match TRBD1. Germline-derived CDR1 and CDR2 are SGHNT and YYREEE (reference sequence). The CDR3 consists of 15 residues. The J segment lost 2 bases and the V segment lost 0 bases, leaving 2 bases of the junction unmatched. The chain's CDR3 is CASSLDRGPYNEQFF. DNA for the CDR3: TGTGCCAGCAGCTTGGACAGGGGACCCTACAATGAGCAGTTCTTC.

The CDR3 sequence: CASSLALHPYNEQFF. CDR3 nucleotides: TGTGCCAGCAGCTTAGCGCTCCACCCCTACAATGAGCAGTTCTTC. The genes are TRBV7-9 and TRBJ2-1; D is unresolved. The length of the CDR3 is 15 residues. Trimming cost V 0 bases and J 2 bases, with 8 bases left between them. In germline, CDR1 is SEHNR, CDR2 FQNEAQ (reference sequence). Full variable domain (missing parts from reference TRBV7-9 and TRBJ2-1): DTGVSQNPRHKITKRGQNVTFRCDPISEHNRLYWYRQTLGQGPEFLTYFQNEAQLEKSRLLSDRFSAERPKGSFSTLEIQRTEQGDSAMYLCASSLALHPYNEQFFGPGTRLTVL.

The chain joins TRBV5-4 to TRBJ1-2; D remains ambiguous. The CDR3 loop spans 14 amino acids. The germline V and J ends were trimmed by 4 bases and 2 bases, with 12 bases remaining between them. From germline, CDR1 is SGHNT and CDR2 YYREEE (reference sequence). The CDR3 spells CASSPVGENYGYTF. The CDR3 DNA follows: TGTGCCAGCAGCCCTGTTGGAGAGAACTATGGCTACACCTTC. The whole variable domain, filled in from reference TRBV5-4 and TRBJ1-2, reads ETGVTQSPTHLIKTRGQQVTLRCSSQSGHNTVSWYQQALGQGPQFIFQYYREEENGRGNFPPRFSGLQFPNYSSELNVNALELDDSALYLCASSPVGENYGYTFGSGTRLTVV.

J is TRBJ2-1 and V is TRBV6-6, with a tentative D call TRBD2 (5 bases). V was trimmed by 5 bases and J by 1 base, leaving 18 bases between them. This CDR3 region has 17 residues. Germline CDR1 is MNHNY and CDR2 is SVGAGI (reference sequence). CDR3 residues: CASSPLTIALSYNEQFF. The DNA for the CDR3 is TGTGCCAGCAGTCCCCTCACAATAGCGCTTTCCTACAATGAGCAGTTCTTC.

This sequence joins TRBV2 and TRBJ2-5, with no clear D. Trimming took off 5 bases at V and 1 base at J, with 2 bases between the two ends. Germline values: CDR1 SNHLY, CDR2 FYNNEI. The CDR3 extends over 11 amino acids. The CDR3 DNA follows: TGTGCCAGCAGTCTCCAAGAGACCCAGTACTTC. Residues: CASSLQETQYF.

A single count supports this clone. The rearrangement uses TRBV19 and TRBJ1-2, with no clear D. CDR3 size: 12 residues. CDR1 and CDR2 from the germline V gene are LNHDA and SQIVND (reference sequence). V was trimmed by 9 bases and J by 5 bases, leaving 13 bases between them. The CDR3 DNA is TGTGCCAGCGGAGGGTTGGGGTATGGCTACACCTTC. Encoded protein: CASGGLGYGYTF.

The chain is built from TRBV19 and TRBJ1-2; D gene ambiguous. The CDR3 contains 13 residues. Trimming shortened V by 3 bases and J by 5 bases, and 10 bases separated the two germline ends. The V gene's germline CDR1 is LNHDA and CDR2 SQIVND (reference sequence). In nucleotides, the CDR3 is TGTGCCAGTAGTATCGCCAAGGAATATGGCTACACCTTC. This codes for CASSIAKEYGYTF.

The rearrangement links TRBV7-2 to TRBJ1-4; D is perhaps TRBD1 (5 bases). From germline, CDR1 is SGHTA and CDR2 FQGNSA. The V and J ends lost 5 bases and 12 bases respectively, with 22 bases between them. The CDR3 contains 15 residues. Written as DNA, the CDR3 is TGTGCCAGCAGCGTAGGTACACGTTCGGGGGAGGAACTGTTTTTT. Protein product: CASSVGTRSGEELFF.

Turning to this clone: The same CDR3 also results from other DNA sequences found in this sample. The rearrangement joins TRBV11-3 to TRBJ1-1; 9 nucleotides align to TRBD1. After removal of 5 bases from V and 11 bases from J, the junction contained 9 bases not matched to a gene. Germline loops: CDR1 SGHNT, CDR2 YENEEA. The CDR3 sequence is 13 residues long. In nucleotides, the CDR3 is TGTGCCAGCAGCCTGATACAGGGGGCCGAGGCTTTCTTT. Translated: CASSLIQGAEAFF.

This chain connects TRBV7-6 to TRBJ1-5; TRBD1 is a possible D gene (5 bases). The CDR3 is 19 amino acids. The germline V and J ends were trimmed by 1 base and 4 bases, with 23 bases remaining between them. Germline V gene sequence: CDR1 SGHVS, CDR2 FNYEAQ. The CDR3: CASSLDPYAGRQGNQPQHF. As DNA, the CDR3 is TGTGCCAGCAGCTTAGACCCCTATGCGGGAAGGCAGGGTAATCAGCCCCAGCATTTT.

CDR3 DNA: TGTGCCAGCAGCAAGAACACAGATACGCAGTATTTT. Translation: CASSKNTDTQYF. The chain has TRBV11-2 and TRBJ2-3, with unresolved D. The V end was cut by 5 bases, the J end by 2 bases, with 5 bases between. In germline, CDR1 is SGHAT, CDR2 FQNNGV. CDR3 length: 12 amino acids.

This clone showed up just a few times. The V call is TRBV14, the J call TRBJ1-6; a weak D match, TRBD1 (5 bases). CDR1 and CDR2 (germline): SGHDN, FVKESK. V lost 3 bases to trimming and J lost 10 bases, with 10 bases between them. The CDR3 has 13 residues. CDR3 sequence (DNA): TGTGCCAGCAGCCAGCAGGGTAGATCACCCCTCCACTTT. Its translation: CASSQQGRSPLHF.

The rearrangement links TRBV29-1 to TRBJ1-1, with TRBD1 as a possible D gene (6 bases). Germline values: CDR1 SQVTM, CDR2 ANQGSEA. V lost 3 bases and J lost 0, with 11 bases in between. This CDR3 comprises 14 residues. CDR3 protein: CSVEGYRVNTEAFF. CDR3 nucleotide sequence: TGCAGCGTTGAGGGGTACAGGGTGAACACTGAAGCTTTCTTT.

V gene TRBV11-2 combines with J gene TRBJ2-5; D uncertain. This CDR3 has 11 amino acids. Between the trimmed V and J ends, which lost 5 bases and 5 bases, there was a span of 6 bases. Germline-derived CDR1 and CDR2 are SGHAT and FQNNGV. The CDR3: CASSPLETQYF. The CDR3 region has the DNA TGTGCCAGCAGCCCTCTGGAGACCCAGTACTTC.

Of note for this clone: Other DNA sequences in the sample encode the same CDR3. V gene TRBV15 combines with J gene TRBJ2-1; the D is unclear. V shed 0 bases and J shed 3 bases, with 6 bases lying between them. Germline V gene lookup returns CDR1 LNHNV and CDR2 YYDKDF (reference sequence). This CDR3 has 14 amino acids. The CDR3: CATSRDRGYNEQFF. For the CDR3, the DNA is TGTGCCACCAGCAGAGATCGTGGCTACAATGAGCAGTTCTTC.

The chain is built from TRBV3-1 (or the pseudogene TRBV3-2) and TRBJ1-3, with 7 nucleotides matching TRBD1. The germline CDR1 and CDR2 sequences are LGHDT and YNNKEL (reference sequence). V shed 2 bases, J shed 12 bases, and the junction held 4 bases outside the gene matches. This CDR3 region has 12 residues. The chain's CDR3 is CASSQSQGVIYF. In DNA, the CDR3 is TGTGCCAGCAGCCAATCCCAGGGGGTCATATATTTT.